Listed below are T cell receptor beta chains from one sample, sequenced in a study of OX40 agonist ivuxolimab in advanced cancers. The protocol was immunoSEQ multiplex PCR, while the TCRdb copy is restricted to in-frame clones and leaves out a portion. Seen here are under 13,000 clones, more than 70% observed once, and the top ten hold about 15%. The starting material was CD4+ or CD8+ T cells sorted from blood, obtained in a trial of the OX40 agonist ivuxolimab. Receptors were obtained from an adult with an advanced solid tumor such as melanoma, head and neck, liver or kidney cancer. CDR3s include the opening cysteine and the closing phenylalanine or tryptophan. The D gene is left open where the match is weak. Size is stated for part of the rows, as once, few or many counts, or as a class when the clone is expanded.

j_call,d_call,v_call,clone_size,cdr3_nt,cdr3_aa
TRBJ2-5,-,TRBV11-2,-,TGTGCCAGCAGCGCACAGGTGGAGGAGACCCAGTACTTC,CASSAQVEETQYF
TRBJ2-7,-,TRBV4-2,medium-sized,TGTGCCAGCAGCCACGGGGTTACCAGCTCCTACGAGCAGTACTTC,CASSHGVTSSYEQYF
TRBJ2-7,TRBD2,TRBV27,-,TGTGCCAGCAGTCCAGCGGGGGGGAGCTCCTACGAGCAGTACTTC,CASSPAGGSSYEQYF
TRBJ2-3,TRBD2,TRBV6-1,-,TGTGCCAGCAGTGAAGCTAGCGGGGGGGCCCAAGATACGCAGTATTTT,CASSEASGGAQDTQYF
TRBJ1-2,-,TRBV29-1,few,TGCAGCGTTGAACAGGGGTCTAACTATGGCTACACCTTC,CSVEQGSNYGYTF
TRBJ2-7,TRBD1,TRBV4-1,-,TGCGCCAGCAGCCATCGGACAGGGGGCTACGAGCAGTACTTC,CASSHRTGGYEQYF
TRBJ2-2,-,TRBV6-1,-,TGTGCCAGCAGTGAAGCTGACGCGGGCCCCACCGGGGAGCTGTTTTTT,CASSEADAGPTGELFF
TRBJ2-7,TRBD2,TRBV6-6,-,TGTGCCAGCAGCCAGAGGAGTGCGGGACTAAGCTACGAGCAGTACTTC,CASSQRSAGLSYEQYF
TRBJ1-2,TRBD1,TRBV27,-,TGTGCCAGCAGACAAGCAGGGGGCGCGGGCTACACCTTC,CASRQAGGAGYTF
TRBJ1-2,-,TRBV5-7,-,TGTGCCAGCAGCTTGCTGGTGGCCCCTCTGGGAGGCGGCTACACCTTC,CASSLLVAPLGGGYTF